These T cell receptor beta chains were read from a single sample in a study of blood T cell repertoires in COVID-19. Measured with immunoSEQ multiplex PCR; TCRdb has only the in-frame clones, and not every one. The sample lists a few hundred thousand clones, around nine tenths occurring once. Sequenced input: PBMCs or T cells enriched from blood (not recorded which). The origin of the receptors is a woman aged 18-30 years who had been exposed to COVID-19. CDR3s include the opening cysteine and the closing phenylalanine or tryptophan. The order of the fields is J gene, D gene, CDR3 length, V gene, CDR3 protein, CDR3 DNA. D genes are given only for firm matches.

J gene: TRBJ2-7
D gene: TRBD2
CDR3 length: 14
V gene: TRBV28
CDR3 protein: CASSLLGLAGEQYF
CDR3 DNA: TGTGCCAGCAGTTTACTCGGGCTAGCGGGCGAGCAGTACTTC

J gene: TRBJ2-1
D gene: .
CDR3 length: 16
V gene: TRBV15
CDR3 protein: CATSRDPGAANNEQFF
CDR3 DNA: TGTGCCACCAGCAGAGATCCAGGGGCCGCAAACAATGAGCAGTTCTTC

J gene: TRBJ2-5
D gene: .
CDR3 length: 14
V gene: TRBV6-5
CDR3 protein: CASSYLGGQETQYF
CDR3 DNA: TGTGCCAGCAGTTATTTGGGGGGACAAGAGACCCAGTACTTC

J gene: TRBJ1-4
D gene: .
CDR3 length: 14
V gene: TRBV5-1
CDR3 protein: CASRGPGTTEKLFF
CDR3 DNA: TGCGCCAGCAGGGGGCCAGGGACAACCGAAAAACTGTTTTTT

J gene: TRBJ1-4
D gene: TRBD1
CDR3 length: 16
V gene: TRBV14
CDR3 protein: CASSQAGQASNEKLFF
CDR3 DNA: TGTGCCAGCAGCCAGGCCGGACAGGCCTCTAATGAAAAACTGTTTTTT

J gene: TRBJ1-1
D gene: .
CDR3 length: 15
V gene: TRBV2
CDR3 protein: CASSAAAGLNTEAFF
CDR3 DNA: TGTGCCAGCAGCGCCGCCGCAGGGTTGAACACTGAAGCTTTCTTT

J gene: TRBJ2-7
D gene: .
CDR3 length: 13
V gene: TRBV6-5
CDR3 protein: CASSLELTYEQYF
CDR3 DNA: TGTGCCAGCAGTCTCGAACTAACCTACGAGCAGTACTTC

J gene: TRBJ2-2
D gene: TRBD1
CDR3 length: 15
V gene: TRBV27
CDR3 protein: CASSSDRENTGELFF
CDR3 DNA: TGTGCCAGCAGTTCCGACAGGGAGAACACCGGGGAGCTGTTTTTT

J gene: TRBJ1-5
D gene: .
CDR3 length: 15
V gene: TRBV21-1
CDR3 protein: CASSVQGFSNQPQHF
CDR3 DNA: TGTGCCAGCAGCGTACAGGGGTTTAGCAATCAGCCCCAGCATTTT

J gene: TRBJ1-4
D gene: .
CDR3 length: 14
V gene: TRBV27
CDR3 protein: CASSLWYGGEKLFF
CDR3 DNA: TGTGCCAGCAGTTTATGGTACGGAGGGGAAAAACTGTTTTTT

J gene: TRBJ1-4
D gene: TRBD1
CDR3 length: 15
V gene: TRBV29-1
CDR3 protein: CSARDPGTGDEKLFF
CDR3 DNA: TGCAGCGCCCGCGACCCCGGGACAGGGGATGAAAAACTGTTTTTT

J gene: TRBJ1-4
D gene: .
CDR3 length: 14
V gene: TRBV5-1
CDR3 protein: CASSRTDSNEKLFF
CDR3 DNA: TGCGCCAGCAGCCGGACCGACAGTAATGAAAAACTGTTTTTT

J gene: TRBJ1-5
D gene: TRBD1
CDR3 length: 16
V gene: TRBV3-1/TRBV3-2
CDR3 protein: CASSQGTGSYNEPQHF
CDR3 DNA: TGTGCCAGCAGCCAAGGGACAGGCTCCTATAACGAGCCCCAGCATTTT

J gene: TRBJ2-1
D gene: TRBD2
CDR3 length: 17
V gene: TRBV7-8
CDR3 protein: CASSHQSGREDYNEQFF
CDR3 DNA: TGTGCCAGCAGCCACCAGTCCGGACGGGAGGACTACAATGAGCAGTTCTTC

J gene: TRBJ2-6
D gene: TRBD1
CDR3 length: 17
V gene: TRBV18
CDR3 protein: CASSPGQANSGANVLTF
CDR3 DNA: TGTGCCAGCTCACCTGGACAGGCTAACTCTGGGGCCAACGTCCTGACTTTC

J gene: TRBJ1-1
D gene: .
CDR3 length: 15
V gene: TRBV7-9
CDR3 protein: CASSLQGSANTEAFF
CDR3 DNA: TGTGCCAGCAGCTTACAGGGGTCGGCGAACACTGAAGCTTTCTTT